Below, 18 T cell receptor beta chains from the same sample are listed, as sequenced in a study of cytomegalovirus exposure and HLA in healthy donors (dated 2017 in TCRdb). Library prep was done by the immunoSEQ multiplex PCR assay. A mixture of 60 forward primers for TCR Vbeta segments and 13 reverse primers for TCR Jbeta segments was used in the multiplex PCR. TCRdb mirrors the immuneACCESS table, restricted to in-frame sequences. Some clones are absent from its copies; in checked studies, under half trace to an unresolved V gene, and the reason for the others is unknown. The sample table records roughly 86,000 clones; roughly 60% of these occur just once. The leading ten clones occupy 20% to 25% of the sample. What was sequenced was PBMCs. These TCRs come from a woman aged 45-65 years in good health and CMV-seropositive.

The chain links TRBV7-9 to TRBJ1-5; TRBD1 agrees at 7 bases. This CDR3 has 16 amino acids. Germline V gene data show CDR1 as SEHNR and CDR2 as FQNEAQ (reference sequence). V dropped 1 base and J dropped 3; count of bases not matched to a gene: 6. CDR3: CASSLVTGQNNQPQHF. The DNA for the CDR3 is TGTGCCAGCAGCTTAGTCACGGGACAGAACAATCAGCCCCAGCATTTT.

The V call is TRBV5-1, the J call TRBJ2-7; the D is unclear. Germline-derived CDR1 and CDR2 are SGHRS and YFSETQ. The V gene lost 4 bases and the J gene lost 0 bases, with 11 bases spanning the gap. The CDR3 length is 14 residues. The DNA for the CDR3 is TGCGCCAGCAGCCTTACAGTGAGCTCCTACGAGCAGTACTTC. Translating gives CASSLTVSSYEQYF.

The gene calls are TRBV4-3 and TRBJ1-1; D not resolved. The CDR3 contains 13 residues. From germline, CDR1 is LGHNA and CDR2 YSLEER. V shed 1 base and J shed 1 base, with 4 bases lying between them. The chain's CDR3 is CASSQGENTEAFF. The CDR3 DNA follows: TGCGCCAGCAGCCAAGGAGAGAACACTGAAGCTTTCTTT.

The chain joins TRBV5-6 to TRBJ1-3; maybe TRBD1 (5 bases). The V end was cut by 4 bases, the J end by 8 bases, with 16 bases between. The length of the CDR3 is 14 residues. The germline CDR1 and CDR2 sequences are SGHDT and YYEEEE. CDR3 sequence (DNA): TGTGCCAGCAGCCCCGGAGGGACGGGGTACACCATATATTTT. Translating gives CASSPGGTGYTIYF.

The V and J genes are TRBV30 and TRBJ2-5; 8 nucleotides line up with TRBD1. The J call could be wrong; TRBJ2-7 is a better fit for the DNA end. This CDR3 comprises 14 residues. Germline lookup yields CDR1 GTSNPN and CDR2 SVGIG (reference sequence). CDR3 coding DNA: TGTGCCTGGACCTGGACAGGGCTCTCCTACGAGCAGTACTTC. Translation gives CAWTWTGLSYEQYF.

The chain is built from TRBV6-1 and TRBJ2-2; perhaps TRBD2 as D (7 bases). The CDR3 is 14 residues long. V shed 8 bases and J shed 3 bases, with 13 bases lying between them. Per the germline V gene, CDR1 is MNHNS and CDR2 is SASEGT. CDR3 DNA sequence: TGTGCCAGCCCGAGGGGGGGGGACACCGGGGAGCTGTTTTTT. It yields the protein CASPRGGDTGELFF.

J is TRBJ1-2 and V is TRBV7-9, with D possibly being TRBD1 (6 bases). The germline gives CDR1 SEHNR, CDR2 FQNEAQ (reference sequence). The CDR3 totals 12 residues. With 5 bases removed from V and 7 bases from J, the gap between germline ends came to 11 bases. CDR3: CASSEIRGGYTF. For the CDR3, the DNA is TGTGCCAGCAGCGAGATCAGGGGTGGCTACACCTTC.

This chain connects TRBV12-2 to TRBJ1-2; TRBD1 was called by the table and not checked on the DNA. TRBV12-2 is a pseudogene segment. This CDR3 is 14 amino acids long. CDR3 sequence: CASRRDGQWGGYTF. In nucleotides, the CDR3 is TGTGCAAGTCGCCGCGATGGACAGTGGGGTGGCTACACCTTC.

The V call is TRBV29-1, the J call TRBJ1-1, with D possibly being TRBD1 (5 bases). V lost 0 bases, J lost 5 bases, and 13 bases lay in between. The CDR3 has 14 residues. Germline CDR1 and CDR2: SQVTM and ANQGSEA. The CDR3 sequence: CSVEDLEAGTEAFF. CDR3 bases: TGCAGCGTTGAAGATCTAGAGGCAGGGACTGAAGCTTTCTTT.

The rearrangement joins TRBV29-1 to TRBJ1-1; 7 bases are shared with TRBD1. V lost 1 base to trimming and J lost 4 bases; unmatched junction nucleotides: 6. Germline V lookup: CDR1 SQVTM, CDR2 ANQGSEA. This CDR3 is 14 amino acids long. Written as DNA, the CDR3 is TGCAGCGTTGAAGGGAGGGGGCAAAGCACTGAAGCTTTCTTT. This encodes CSVEGRGQSTEAFF.

The chain has TRBV28 and TRBJ2-4; 8 bases align to TRBD1. The CDR3 spans 16 residues. The V gene end was trimmed by 5 bases and the J gene end by 8 bases; junction bases not matched to a gene: 14. Germline V gene data show CDR1 as MDHEN and CDR2 as SYDVKM. The CDR3 region is CASSDHSGGSRYIQYF. The CDR3 bases are TGTGCCAGCAGTGACCATTCAGGGGGCTCGAGGTACATTCAGTACTTC.

This sequence joins TRBV7-6 and TRBJ1-5; the D gene is possibly TRBD1 (5 bases). From germline, CDR1 is SGHVS and CDR2 FNYEAQ. The CDR3 loop spans 16 amino acids. V was pared by 1 base and J by 4 bases, with 14 bases between. CDR3 in DNA: TGTGCCAGCAGCTTAGATGAAGCGGGGCCAAATCAGCCCCAGCATTTT. Amino acids: CASSLDEAGPNQPQHF.

The chain has TRBV6-1 and TRBJ2-3; TRBD2 matches 8 bases. The junction had 14 bases not matched to a gene; V was cut back by 7 bases and J by 11 bases. The CDR3 totals 14 residues. Germline V gene data show CDR1 as MNHNS and CDR2 as SASEGT. The CDR3 DNA follows: TGTGCCAGCACCACACTAGCGGAGGGGAGAGGGCAGTATTTT. This encodes CASTTLAEGRGQYF.

The chain recombines TRBV28 with TRBJ1-1, with TRBD1 as a possible D gene (6 bases). Germline CDR1 MDHEN, CDR2 SYDVKM. The CDR3 totals 13 residues. Trimming cost V 6 bases and J 5 bases, with 13 bases left between them. This chain's CDR3 is CASRWGGRTEAFF. The DNA of the CDR3 is TGTGCCAGCAGATGGGGGGGCAGGACTGAAGCTTTCTTT.

CDR3 sequence (DNA): TGCGCCAGCAGTCCTCGAGGGGGGACAGGGCGCTACGAGCAGTACTTC. This gives the protein CASSPRGGTGRYEQYF. The gene calls are TRBV5-1 and TRBJ2-7, with 9 bases fitting TRBD1. Germline-derived CDR1 and CDR2 are SGHRS and YFSETQ. J was trimmed by 3 bases and V by 5 bases; bases with no gene match: 12. CDR3 length equals 16 residues.

The chain couples TRBV7-8 to TRBJ2-7; D is unresolved. Germline-derived CDR1 and CDR2 are SGHVS and FQNEAQ. Trimming cost V 8 bases and J 0 bases, with 11 bases left between them. The CDR3 is 13 residues long. CDR3 DNA: TGTGCCAGCGGAGACGAGAGCTCCTACGAGCAGTACTTC. Translating gives CASGDESSYEQYF.

The chain combines TRBV7-2 with TRBJ2-5; TRBD2 aligns across 8 bases. The junction had 2 bases not matched to a gene; V was cut back by 4 bases and J by 1 base. CDR3 size: 14 residues. Looked up from germline, CDR1 is SGHTA and CDR2 is FQGNSA. The CDR3 region is CASSWAGGQETQYF. CDR3 nucleotide sequence: TGTGCCAGCAGCTGGGCGGGGGGCCAAGAGACCCAGTACTTC.

The J gene is TRBJ1-4, the V gene TRBV27; 9 positions match TRBD1. Looked up from germline, CDR1 is MNHEY and CDR2 is SMNVEV (reference sequence). The junction had 4 bases not matched to a gene; V was cut back by 5 bases and J by 6 bases. The CDR3 is made up of 14 amino acids. The CDR3 sequence: CASSPRDRDEKLFF. CDR3 nucleotides: TGTGCCAGCAGTCCCCGGGACAGGGATGAAAAACTGTTTTTT.